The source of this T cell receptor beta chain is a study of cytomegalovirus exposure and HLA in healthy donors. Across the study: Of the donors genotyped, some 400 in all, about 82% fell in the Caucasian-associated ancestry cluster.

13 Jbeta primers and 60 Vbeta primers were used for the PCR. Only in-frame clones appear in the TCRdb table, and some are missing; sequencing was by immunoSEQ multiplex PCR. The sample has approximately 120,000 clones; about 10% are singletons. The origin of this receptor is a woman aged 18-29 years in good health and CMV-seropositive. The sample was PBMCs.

The CDR3 DNA is TGTGCCAGCAGCCCTGGACTAGCGGGGTACAAAGAGACCCAGTACTTC. Amino acid sequence: CASSPGLAGYKETQYF. The chain carries TRBV28 and TRBJ2-5; 12 nucleotides line up with TRBD2. From germline, CDR1 is MDHEN and CDR2 SYDVKM. Unmatched junction bases numbered 8, after V lost 6 bases and J lost 3 bases. The CDR3 has 16 amino acids.